The rows below give T cell receptor beta chains drawn from one sample of a study of tumor-infiltrating T cells and Merkel cell polyomavirus. TCRdb's table, derived via immunoSEQ multiplex PCR, lists solely in-frame clones and lacks some. The table records around 25,000 clones, 70% to 90% of them present only once. Specimen: lymph node tissue. Receptors originate from a man in his forties or fifties with Merkel cell carcinoma. The CDR3 runs from the conserved cysteine through the conserved F or W. Each record gives: J gene, clone size, CDR3 length, V gene, D gene, CDR3 protein, CDR3 DNA. The D gene is left open where the match is weak. Expanded clones get a size class; other rows say once, few or many, or leave the size out.

TRBJ2-7 | . | 13 | TRBV10-3 | TRBD1 | CAIRGTGSGEQYF | TGTGCCATCAGGGGGACAGGGTCAGGCGAGCAGTACTTC
TRBJ1-4 | . | 14 | TRBV30 | . | CAWSIRGRNEKLFF | TGTGCCTGGAGTATCAGGGGAAGAAATGAAAAACTGTTTTTT
TRBJ2-2 | . | 14 | TRBV5-1 | . | CASSLSGPTGELFF | TGCGCCAGCAGCCTTAGTGGTCCCACCGGGGAGCTGTTTTTT
TRBJ1-4 | . | 15 | TRBV4-1 | . | CASSQDQRGNEKLFF | TGCGCCAGCAGCCAAGATCAGAGGGGGAATGAAAAACTGTTTTTT
TRBJ2-4 | . | 15 | TRBV4-3 | TRBD1 | CASSQDRGFGNIQYF | TGCGCCAGCAGCCAAGACAGGGGGTTTGGAAACATTCAGTACTTC
TRBJ2-7 | once | 16 | TRBV4-3 | TRBD1 | CASSQVSGQGSYEQYF | TGCGCCAGCAGCCAAGTTTCGGGACAGGGGTCCTACGAGCAGTACTTC
TRBJ2-7 | . | 13 | TRBV19 | . | CASSIGTNYEQYF | TGTGCCAGTAGTATTGGGACAAACTACGAGCAGTACTTC
TRBJ2-5 | . | 16 | TRBV5-1 | TRBD2 | CASSPGTSGKKETQYF | TGCGCCAGCAGCCCCGGGACTAGCGGAAAAAAAGAGACCCAGTACTTC
TRBJ1-1 | once | 13 | TRBV29-1 | . | CSVSGIMNTEAFF | TGCAGCGTCTCCGGGATAATGAACACTGAAGCTTTCTTT
TRBJ2-3 | . | 15 | TRBV7-2 | TRBD2 | CASSPPGLAVDTQYF | TGTGCCAGCAGCCCACCGGGACTAGCTGTAGATACGCAGTATTTT
TRBJ2-7 | . | 16 | TRBV6-1 | TRBD1 | CASSEVGQGVAYEQYF | TGTGCCAGCAGTGAAGTCGGACAGGGGGTTGCCTACGAGCAGTACTTC
TRBJ2-5 | few | 16 | TRBV5-4 | TRBD2 | CASSGGLAGLQETQYF | TGTGCCAGCAGCGGTGGACTAGCGGGCTTACAAGAGACCCAGTACTTC
TRBJ2-6 | . | 14 | TRBV9 | . | CASSPDSGANVLTF | TGTGCCAGCAGCCCAGACTCTGGGGCCAACGTCCTGACTTTC
TRBJ1-1 | once | 12 | TRBV12-5 | . | CASGSAGSKAFF | TGTGCTAGTGGTTCCGCCGGGAGTAAAGCTTTCTTT
TRBJ1-2 | . | 12 | TRBV7-8 | TRBD1 | CASSARDRGYTF | TGTGCCAGCAGCGCACGGGACAGGGGCTACACCTTC
TRBJ1-6 | once | 19 | TRBV7-9 | TRBD1 | CASSPPRAGGEAYNSPLHF | TGTGCCAGCAGCCCACCCCGAGCAGGGGGCGAAGCCTATAATTCACCCCTCCACTTT
TRBJ2-7 | . | 15 | TRBV7-9 | . | CASSLAASPSYEQYF | TGTGCCAGCAGCTTAGCAGCGTCCCCATCCTACGAGCAGTACTTC
TRBJ2-5 | . | 13 | TRBV7-3 | TRBD1 | CASSRDREETQYF | TGTGCCAGCAGCCGGGACAGGGAAGAGACCCAGTACTTC
TRBJ2-3 | . | 14 | TRBV7-3 | . | CASSLGLSTDTQYF | TGTGCCAGCAGCTTAGGGCTGAGCACAGATACGCAGTATTTT
TRBJ1-2 | . | 13 | TRBV5-8 | . | CASSLYINYGYTF | TGTGCCAGCAGCTTGTACATTAACTATGGCTACACCTTC
TRBJ2-1 | . | 15 | TRBV11-2 | TRBD2 | CASEELAGPYNEQFF | TGTGCCAGCGAGGAGCTAGCGGGACCATACAATGAGCAGTTCTTC
TRBJ2-1 | . | 16 | TRBV12-5 | TRBD2 | CASGLPSGRAEDEQFF | TGTGCTAGTGGTTTACCTAGCGGGAGGGCCGAGGATGAGCAGTTCTTC
TRBJ2-1 | . | 14 | TRBV5-5 | . | CASSEGRTYNEQFF | TGTGCCAGCAGCGAGGGTAGGACCTACAATGAGCAGTTCTTC
TRBJ2-5 | . | 13 | TRBV9 | . | CASSVGLQETQYF | TGTGCCAGCAGCGTGGGACTCCAAGAGACCCAGTACTTC
TRBJ2-7 | . | 14 | TRBV29-1 | TRBD1 | CSVDPGQGAREQYF | TGCAGCGTTGATCCGGGACAGGGGGCGCGGGAGCAGTACTTC
TRBJ2-5 | . | 12 | TRBV6-1 | TRBD1 | CASAGQGETQYF | TGTGCCAGCGCGGGACAGGGAGAGACCCAGTACTTC
TRBJ1-1 | . | 16 | TRBV28 | . | CASSLGAGYTNTEAFF | TGTGCCAGCAGTTTAGGGGCAGGTTATACGAACACTGAAGCTTTCTTT
TRBJ1-2 | . | 14 | TRBV5-3 | TRBD1 | CARSPDRGNYGYTF | TGTGCCAGAAGCCCCGACAGGGGTAACTATGGCTACACCTTC
TRBJ1-3 | . | 16 | TRBV4-2 | TRBD1 | CASSLSRGQGGNTIYF | TGTGCCAGCAGCTTGTCTAGGGGGCAGGGGGGAAACACCATATATTTT
TRBJ1-1 | . | 15 | TRBV6-6 | . | CASSYIAGQGTEAFF | TGTGCCAGCAGTTACATTGCTGGGCAGGGAACCGAAGCTTTCTTT
TRBJ2-1 | . | 16 | TRBV29-1 | . | CSVEVLWGLGDNEQFF | TGCAGCGTTGAGGTATTATGGGGACTTGGGGACAATGAGCAGTTCTTC
TRBJ2-7 | . | 15 | TRBV6-6 | . | CASSSQGFETYEQYF | TGTGCCAGCAGCTCACAGGGTTTCGAAACCTACGAGCAGTACTTC
TRBJ1-4 | once | 15 | TRBV7-2 | . | CASSLGGVGGEKLFF | TGTGCCAGCAGCTTAGGGGGCGTCGGGGGGGAAAAACTGTTTTTT
TRBJ2-1 | . | 19 | TRBV9 | TRBD2 | CASSVFRLAGGSSYNEQFF | TGTGCCAGCAGCGTTTTCAGACTAGCGGGGGGCAGCTCCTACAATGAGCAGTTCTTC
TRBJ2-1 | . | 16 | TRBV6-6 | TRBD2 | CASSYSNSGRLGEQFF | TGTGCCAGCAGTTACTCCAATAGCGGGAGGCTTGGTGAGCAGTTCTTC
TRBJ1-3 | . | 14 | TRBV6-5 | . | CASSYGTSGNTIYF | TGTGCCAGCAGTTACGGCACCTCTGGAAACACCATATATTTT
TRBJ2-3 | . | 14 | TRBV28 | TRBD2 | CASRTSGRVDTQYF | TGTGCCAGCAGGACTAGCGGGAGGGTAGATACGCAGTATTTT
TRBJ2-1 | . | 17 | TRBV5-4 | TRBD1 | CASSFNLGQLAYNEQFF | TGTGCCAGCAGCTTTAACCTGGGACAGCTCGCATACAATGAGCAGTTCTTC
TRBJ1-2 | . | 16 | TRBV7-9 | TRBD1 | CASSSSGTGGFYGYTF | TGTGCCAGCAGTAGCTCCGGGACAGGGGGCTTCTATGGCTACACCTTC
TRBJ1-5 | . | 15 | TRBV7-2 | . | CASSEGQSSNQPQHF | TGTGCCAGCAGCGAAGGACAGAGTAGCAATCAGCCCCAGCATTTT
TRBJ2-1 | . | 17 | TRBV19 | TRBD2 | CASSIGLAGGTYNEQFF | TGTGCCAGTAGTATCGGCCTAGCGGGGGGGACCTACAATGAGCAGTTCTTC
TRBJ2-7 | once | 24 | TRBV19 | TRBD1 | CASSIVWVGQASLTGSWRGHEQYF | TGTGCCAGTAGTATCGTGTGGGTTGGACAGGCCTCCCTAACGGGCAGTTGGAGAGGACACGAGCAGTACTTC